This TCR beta chain stems from a study of OX40 agonist ivuxolimab in advanced cancers. Using immunoSEQ multiplex PCR, the repertoire was profiled, and TCRdb retains in-frame clones only, with some absent. The table lists about 41,000 clones, just under 85% of them singletons. CDR1 ENHRY and CDR2 SYGVKD come from the germline V gene. The CDR3 sequence is 13 residues long. V was clipped by 6 bases and J by 4 bases; unmatched bases: 2. The TCR originated in an adult with an advanced solid tumor such as melanoma, head and neck, liver or kidney cancer. The starting material was CD4+ or CD8+ T cells sorted from blood, obtained in a trial of the OX40 agonist ivuxolimab. This rearrangement joins TRBV10-3 to TRBJ1-4; 7 bases map to TRBD1. As DNA, the CDR3 is TGTGCCATCAGAGGGGACAGTAATGAAAAACTGTTTTTT. As protein: CAIRGDSNEKLFF.